These 22 T cell receptor beta chains originate from one sample sequenced in a study of blood T cells in healthy people across ages. The use of a sample-barcoded 5' primer and a J-beta primer mix characterized a second PCR of roughly 6 to 11 cycles. MiXCR was run by TCRdb on the 5' RACE reads, yielding one entry per CDR3 protein. The sample lists roughly 1,100,000 distinct CDR3 sequences; approximately 25% were seen once. This sample was shared with a second study, whose subject was T cells of mothers and their children.

Sequencing used blood. The receptors derive from a girl aged 2 to 10 in good health.

This clonotype came up a few times. V and J are TRBV11-2 and TRBJ2-2; D is undetermined. CDR1 and CDR2 (germline): SGHAT, FQNNGV. The CDR3 length is 14 residues. The V end was cut by 3 bases, the J end by 1 base, with 6 bases between. The CDR3 region is CASSFYGNTGELFF. The CDR3, as DNA: TGTGCCAGCAGCTTTTACGGGAACACCGGGGAGCTGTTTTTT.

The chain's CDR3 is CASRQDYGDTQYF. CDR3 nucleotide sequence: TGTGCCAGCAGACAGGACTACGGAGATACGCAGTATTTT. This sequence joins TRBV7-3 and TRBJ2-3; possibly TRBD2 for D (6 bases). Germline assignment: CDR1 SGHTA and CDR2 FQGTGA. Trimming took 6 bases from V and 5 from J, leaving 12 bases between them. The CDR3 is made up of 13 amino acids. Using reference TRBV7-3 and TRBJ2-3 for the parts outside the CDR3, the full variable domain is GAGVSQTPSNKVTEKGKYVELRCDPISGHTALYWYRQSLGQGPEFLIYFQGTGAADDSGLPNDRFFAVRPEGSVSTLKIQRTERGDSAVYLCASRQDYGDTQYFGPGTRLTVL.

This clonotype has a handful of counts. The J gene is TRBJ2-7, the V gene TRBV14; 8 nucleotides align to TRBD2. The CDR3 runs 13 residues. CDR1 is SGHDN, CDR2 FVKESK, per germline. The trim removed 4 bases at V and 5 bases at J, leaving 4 bases unmatched. In DNA, the CDR3 is TGTGCCAGCAGCCGAGCGGGAGCTAACGAGCAGTACTTC. It translates to CASSRAGANEQYF.

Here the CDR3 reads CASSLGHLTDTQYF. The CDR3 bases are TGTGCCAGCAGTTTGGGACATCTCACAGATACGCAGTATTTT. The chain is built from TRBV12-3 or TRBV12-4 and TRBJ2-3; D perhaps matches TRBD1 (6 bases). The CDR3 is 14 residues long. Trimming shortened V by 3 bases and J by 2 bases, and 9 bases separated the two germline ends.

The rearrangement uses TRBV2 and TRBJ1-5; 7 bases line up with TRBD1. The CDR3 totals 17 residues. V was clipped by 8 bases and J by 0 bases; unmatched bases: 13. Germline-derived CDR1 and CDR2 are SNHLY and FYNNEI. The CDR3 DNA follows: TGTGCCAGCCGAGGGGACAGTGAATGGGATAGCAATCAGCCCCAGCATTTT. This gives the protein CASRGDSEWDSNQPQHF. The entire variable domain, with the rest obtained from reference TRBV2 and TRBJ1-5, is as follows: EPEVTQTPSHQVTQMGQEVILRCVPISNHLYFYWYRQILGQKVEFLVSFYNNEISEKSEIFDDQFSVERPDGSNFTLKIRSTKLEDSAMYFCASRGDSEWDSNQPQHFGDGTRLSIL.

The CDR3 is CASSLEGKANYGYTF. Here the CDR3 DNA reads TGCGCCAGCAGCTTGGAAGGGAAGGCTAACTATGGCTACACCTTC. V and J are TRBV5-1 and TRBJ1-2; D is unclear. Germline assignment: CDR1 SGHRS and CDR2 YFSETQ. The CDR3 extends over 15 amino acids. V was shortened by 0 bases and J by 0 bases, with 9 bases between the two germline ends.

This clonotype was found a few times. The V and J genes are TRBV5-1 and TRBJ2-5; D gene unclear. The ends were cut back, 0 bases at V and 4 bases at J, with 10 bases in the middle. CDR3 length equals 14 residues. CDR1 and CDR2 (germline): SGHRS, YFSETQ. As DNA, the CDR3 is TGCGCCAGCAGCTTGGACTTGACCGGAGAGACCCAGTACTTC. Amino acids: CASSLDLTGETQYF.

This clonotype was recorded a few times. A read error may produce the germline difference seen at one junction end. The chain couples TRBV7-2 to TRBJ2-5; TRBD1 matches 8 bases. CDR3 length: 17 residues. CDR1 is SGHTA, CDR2 FQGNSA, per germline. The CDR3 nucleotides read TGCGCCAGCAGCTTAACTCCTCTACAGGGGGATGGAGAGACCCAGTACTTC. Its translation: CASSLTPLQGDGETQYF.

The chain joins TRBV12-5 to TRBJ2-1; the D gene is possibly TRBD1 (5 bases). The V gene's germline CDR1 is LGHNT and CDR2 FRNRAP. Between the trimmed V and J ends, which lost 6 bases and 6 bases, there was a span of 9 bases. This CDR3 comprises 12 residues. CDR3 DNA: TGTGCTAGTGGGCAGGGCGGCAATGAGCAGTTCTTC. Protein: CASGQGGNEQFF. The full variable domain, rest sourced from reference TRBV12-5 and TRBJ2-1, is DARVTQTPRHKVTEMGQEVTMRCQPILGHNTVFWYRQTMMQGLELLAYFRNRAPLDDSGMPKDRFSAEMPDATLATLKIQPSEPRDSAVYFCASGQGGNEQFFGPGTRLTVL.

In this sample, this clonotype turned up a few times. The chain recombines TRBV12-3 or TRBV12-4 with TRBJ2-3; possible D gene TRBD2, 5 bases. The CDR3 runs 12 residues. V was shortened by 6 bases and J by 7 bases, with 11 bases between the two germline ends. The CDR3 region has the DNA TGTGCCAGCAGGGGTACGGGGAATACGCAGTATTTT. The encoded protein is CASRGTGNTQYF.

The chain recombines TRBV2 with TRBJ1-1; the D gene is possibly TRBD1 (6 bases). With 6 bases removed from V and 5 bases from J, the gap between germline ends came to 13 bases. This CDR3 has 13 amino acids. In germline, CDR1 is SNHLY, CDR2 FYNNEI. DNA of the CDR3: TGTGCCAGCAGAAGTAGGACAGTGACTGAAGCTTTCTTT. Translated: CASRSRTVTEAFF.

In its sample, this clonotype was seen a few times. The DNA for the CDR3 is TGTGCCAGCAGCGGATTTGACCAGGGAGTTAGTGCAACTAATGAAAAACTGTTTTTT. It specifies CASSGFDQGVSATNEKLFF. V is TRBV5-6 and J is TRBJ1-4; the D gene is possibly TRBD1 (5 bases). Per germline, CDR1 SGHDT and CDR2 YYEEEE. V was pared by 4 bases and J by 0 bases, with 22 bases between. CDR3 length: 19 residues.

J is TRBJ2-7 and V is TRBV6-1; possibly TRBD1 for D (7 bases). The germline V gene has CDR1 MNHNS and CDR2 SASEGT. V lost 7 bases to trimming and J lost 4 bases, with 14 bases between them. The CDR3 spans 13 residues. CDR3 DNA sequence: TGTGCCAGCATTGGATCAGGGGGGTACGAGCAGTACTTC. Translating gives CASIGSGGYEQYF.

This clonotype was recorded a few times. The rearrangement uses TRBV7-2 and TRBJ2-1; 14 bases agree with TRBD2. With V trimmed by 0 bases and J by 12 bases, 7 bases remained unmatched. The length of the CDR3 is 16 residues. Germline CDR1 is SGHTA and CDR2 is FQGNSA. The CDR3 DNA sequence: TGTGCCAGCAGCTTAGCAGGGACTAGCGGGGGTTTAAGGCAGTTCTTC. Translated, it gives CASSLAGTSGGLRQFF.

This clonotype was seen only a few times. The chain employs TRBV20-1 and TRBJ2-1; D gene ambiguous. The length of the CDR3 is 14 residues. Per the germline V gene, CDR1 is DFQATT and CDR2 is SNEGSKA (reference sequence). V lost 7 bases, J lost 0 bases, and 13 bases lay in between. In DNA, the CDR3 is TGCAGTGGGAATGGAGATAGCTCCTACAATGAGCAGTTCTTC. Protein: CSGNGDSSYNEQFF.

This clonotype has ten or more counts. The CDR3 loop reads CASSQSETQYF. In DNA, the CDR3 is TGTGCCAGCAGCCAGAGTGAGACCCAGTACTTC. The V call is TRBV12-3 or TRBV12-4, the J call TRBJ2-5; D unclear. V was clipped by 6 bases and J by 5 bases, with 7 bases between them. There are 11 residues in the CDR3.

J is TRBJ2-1 and V is TRBV7-9, with 9 bases fitting TRBD2. Germline V lookup: CDR1 SEHNR, CDR2 FQNEAQ (reference sequence). With V trimmed by 5 bases and J by 4 bases, 12 bases remained unmatched. This CDR3 region has 17 residues. CDR3 in DNA: TGTGCCAGCAGCCCTCCAACTAGCGGGCCCCAATACAATGAGCAGTTCTTC. Protein: CASSPPTSGPQYNEQFF.

This clonotype occurred a few times. In DNA, the CDR3 is TGCGCCAGCAGCTTCCGACGAGACAATGAGCAGTTCTTC. This sequence encodes CASSFRRDNEQFF. The chain couples TRBV5-1 to TRBJ2-5; D unresolved. The J call could be wrong; TRBJ2-1 is a better fit for the DNA end. The CDR3 has 13 residues. Germline V gene data show CDR1 as SGHRS and CDR2 as YFSETQ.

This sequence joins TRBV7-9 and TRBJ2-7; 9 bases are a match to TRBD1. CDR3 size: 15 residues. V dropped 6 bases and J dropped 2; count of bases not matched to a gene: 8. Germline values: CDR1 SEHNR, CDR2 FQNEAQ (reference sequence). CDR3 in amino acids: CASSLGTGPTYEQYF. As DNA, the CDR3 is TGTGCCAGCAGTCTCGGGACAGGGCCGACCTACGAGCAGTACTTC.

This clonotype showed up just a few times. V and J are TRBV29-1 and TRBJ2-2; no reliable D call. The V and J ends lost 8 bases and 7 bases respectively, with 11 bases between them. The germline CDR1 and CDR2 sequences are SQVTM and ANQGSEA. The length of the CDR3 is 11 residues. This CDR3 reads CSTLGSGELFF. The CDR3 DNA reads as TGCAGCACACTGGGTAGCGGGGAGCTGTTTTTT.

The gene calls are TRBV6-2 or TRBV6-3 and TRBJ2-1; D remains ambiguous. Germline loops: CDR1 MNHEY, CDR2 SVGEGT. The CDR3 has 11 amino acids. V gave up 6 bases and J gave up 9 bases, with 9 bases separating them. The CDR3 DNA reads as TGTGCCAGCAGCCAGAATTCTGAGCAGTTCTTC. Its protein product is CASSQNSEQFF.

This clonotype was counted a single time. The J gene is TRBJ2-7, the V gene TRBV10-3; unclear D gene. Germline V gene data show CDR1 as ENHRY and CDR2 as SYGVKD. Trimming pared 0 bases from V and 3 bases from J, leaving 6 bases between. The CDR3 consists of 13 residues. This CDR3 reads CAISESIGYEQYF. DNA for the CDR3: TGTGCCATCAGTGAGTCGATAGGCTACGAGCAGTACTTC.